The 15 T cell receptor beta chains listed next were all sequenced from one sample in a study of blood T cell repertoires in COVID-19. The assay was immunoSEQ multiplex PCR, and TCRdb's table has in-frame clones only and misses some. The sample carries about 280,000 clones, 88% recorded once. Sequencing input: peripheral blood. The receptor source for this set is a young man with active or convalescent COVID-19.

V is TRBV5-1 and J is TRBJ2-6, with a weak D call TRBD2 (6 bases). CDR1 is SGHRS and CDR2 is YFSETQ in the germline V gene. The CDR3 length is 17 residues. V lost 4 bases, J lost 4 bases, and 18 bases lay in between. The CDR3 spells CASSLGTHNAGANVLTF. The CDR3 DNA follows: TGCGCCAGCAGCCTTGGGACTCATAACGCGGGGGCCAACGTCCTGACTTTC.

This chain connects TRBV27 to TRBJ2-7; 7 positions agree with TRBD2. This CDR3 has 12 residues. CDR1 MNHEY and CDR2 SMNVEV come from the germline V gene (reference sequence). The ends lost 7 bases at V and 9 bases at J; junction bases unmatched: 9. CDR3 DNA: TGTGCCAGCATGGGACTAACAACCGGGCAGTACTTC. Translating gives CASMGLTTGQYF.

V is TRBV10-3 and J is TRBJ2-1, with 11 bases that match TRBD2. The length of the CDR3 is 15 residues. From germline, CDR1 is ENHRY and CDR2 SYGVKD. J was trimmed by 5 bases and V by 4 bases; bases with no gene match: 4. The DNA for the CDR3 is TGTGCCATCAGTGCCACTAGCGGGGGCAACAATGAGCAGTTCTTC. The encoded protein is CAISATSGGNNEQFF.

The V call is TRBV5-4, the J call TRBJ2-1, with 8 bases fitting TRBD1. In germline, CDR1 is SGHNT, CDR2 YYREEE (reference sequence). J gave up 0 bases and V 0 bases, and 8 bases lay outside the gene matches. The CDR3 is 18 amino acids. The chain's CDR3 is CASSLGDRGRSSYNEQFF. The CDR3 coding sequence is TGTGCCAGCAGCTTGGGAGACAGGGGTCGGAGCTCCTACAATGAGCAGTTCTTC.

This chain joins TRBV6-2 or TRBV6-3 and TRBJ2-7; 8 positions match TRBD1. Germline V gives CDR1 MNHEY, CDR2 SVGEGT. Trimming took 4 bases from V and 3 from J; bases not matched to a gene: 8. This CDR3 is 15 amino acids long. In DNA, the CDR3 is TGTGCCAGCAGTTCCCGGACAGGGCGGGTCTACGAGCAGTACTTC. Amino acids: CASSSRTGRVYEQYF.

J is TRBJ2-7 and V is TRBV4-1; 7 positions agree with TRBD1. The V gene's germline CDR1 is MGHRA and CDR2 YSYEKL. V trimming: 2 bases; J trimming: 6 bases; junction bases outside the gene matches: 1. This CDR3 has 12 residues. CDR3 DNA sequence: TGCGCCAGCAGCCAATCAGGGGGCGAGCAGTACTTC. Translating it yields CASSQSGGEQYF.

This chain connects TRBV5-6 to TRBJ2-3, with a weak D call TRBD1 (6 bases). Germline loops: CDR1 SGHDT, CDR2 YYEEEE. Trimming stripped 1 base from V and 0 bases from J, with 9 bases between. This CDR3 region has 15 residues. CDR3 DNA sequence: TGTGCCAGCAGCTTGATGGGGGCCAGCACAGATACGCAGTATTTT. The encoded protein is CASSLMGASTDTQYF.

This clone was counted once. V usage is TRBV4-1 and J usage is TRBJ2-1; D is possibly TRBD1 (5 bases). The germline V gene encodes CDR1 MGHRA and CDR2 YSYEKL. V lost 6 bases to trimming and J lost 0 bases, with 12 bases between them. The CDR3 sequence is 15 residues long. As DNA, the CDR3 is TGCGCCAGCAGTTCGGACACGCCCTCCTACAATGAGCAGTTCTTC. Translating it yields CASSSDTPSYNEQFF.

The chain couples TRBV10-2 to TRBJ1-5; no reliable D call. V lost 4 bases to trimming and J lost 2 bases, with 12 bases between them. The germline V gene has CDR1 WSHSY and CDR2 SAAADI. This CDR3 region has 15 residues. CDR3 sequence: CASSGAGLGNQPQHF. The CDR3 nucleotides read TGCGCCAGCAGTGGGGCAGGTTTGGGCAATCAGCCCCAGCATTTT.

This clone is classed as medium-sized (0.01 to 0.1%). The V call is TRBV12-2, the J call TRBJ2-7; no DNA check was done on the table's D call, TRBD2. TRBV12-2 counts as a pseudogene. The CDR3 spans 15 residues. CDR3 in amino acids: CASRRTSGRSYEQYF. The CDR3 DNA is TGTGCAAGTCGCCGTACTAGCGGGCGATCCTACGAGCAGTACTTC.

The chain carries TRBV12-3 or TRBV12-4 and TRBJ2-3, with 7 bases that match TRBD2. V gave up 6 bases and J gave up 3 bases; unmatched junction bases: 3. The CDR3 sequence is 13 residues long. CDR3 nucleotide sequence: TGTGCCAGCAGGTTGGGGGGGACAGATACGCAGTATTTT. Its translation: CASRLGGTDTQYF.

Here the CDR3 DNA reads TGTGCCAGTAGAATACCGACAGGGGGCGGTAATTCACCCCTCCACTTT. Protein product: CASRIPTGGGNSPLHF. This chain connects TRBV19 to TRBJ1-6; 10 bases match TRBD1. The CDR3 extends over 16 amino acids. Germline trimming cut 6 bases from V and 6 bases from J; bases unmatched to any gene: 8. CDR1 is LNHDA and CDR2 is SQIVND in the germline V gene (reference sequence). Full variable domain (outside the CDR3, taken from reference TRBV19 and TRBJ1-6): DGGITQSPKYLFRKEGQNVTLSCEQNLNHDAMYWYRQDPGQGLRLIYYSQIVNDFQKGDIAEGYSVSREKKESFPLTVTSAQKNPTAFYLCASRIPTGGGNSPLHFGNGTRLTVT.

The genes are TRBV21-1 and TRBJ2-7; TRBD1, the table's D call, lacks a check against the DNA. TRBV21-1 is described as a pseudogene. The CDR3 is 16 residues long. The CDR3 sequence: CASKRGRVPPYYEQYF. Here the CDR3 DNA reads TGTGCCAGCAAAAGGGGCCGGGTCCCCCCTTACTACGAGCAGTACTTC.

This chain's CDR3 is CATSRDQGLPGYGYTF. CDR3 coding DNA: TGTGCCACCAGCAGAGATCAGGGGCTCCCTGGCTATGGCTACACCTTC. The chain couples TRBV15 to TRBJ1-2; tentatively, D is TRBD1 (6 bases). This CDR3 region has 16 residues. Trimming removed 0 bases at V and 4 bases at J, with 15 bases between. Germline V gene lookup returns CDR1 LNHNV and CDR2 YYDKDF (reference sequence). Full variable domain (missing parts from reference TRBV15 and TRBJ1-2): DAMVIQNPRYQVTQFGKPVTLSCSQTLNHNVMYWYQQKSSQAPKLLFHYYDKDFNNEADTPDNFQSRRPNTSFCFLDIRSPGLGDTAMYLCATSRDQGLPGYGYTFGSGTRLTVV.

The chain carries TRBV3-1 (or the pseudogene TRBV3-2) and TRBJ1-2; 9 positions match TRBD1. Germline-derived CDR1 and CDR2 are LGHDT and YNNKEL (reference sequence). Unmatched junction bases numbered 6, after V lost 4 bases and J lost 6 bases. CDR3 length: 14 amino acids. This CDR3 is CASSRGQGGHGYTF. Written as DNA, the CDR3 is TGTGCCAGCAGCCGGGGACAGGGCGGTCATGGCTACACCTTC.